These 23 T cell receptor beta chains came from one sample sequenced in a study of CD8+CD57+ T cells in acquired aplastic anemia. According to the study, genomic DNA was the template for TCR beta VDJ and CDR3 profiling. TCRdb re-derived calls from the reads in MiXCR, one entry per CDR3 protein. The profile shows 150,000 to 200,000 distinct CDR3 sequences, under 55% of them singletons. Sequenced patients had shown CD8+CD57+ cell expansion by flow cytometry. The specimen was sorted CD4+, CD8+, or CD8+CD57+ T cells (not recorded which) from PBMCs. All receptors derive from a human donor with aplastic anemia.

This chain links TRBV19 with TRBJ1-6; unclear D gene. The CDR3 is made up of 14 amino acids. Looked up from germline, CDR1 is LNHDA and CDR2 is SQIVND (reference sequence). V dropped 1 base and J dropped 6 bases, with 7 bases sitting between them. The CDR3 nucleotides read TGTGCCAGTAGTATAGGGGGTGGTAATTCACCCCTCCACTTT. This encodes CASSIGGGNSPLHF.

The chain is built from TRBV24-1 and TRBJ2-3; 10 bases line up with TRBD1. The CDR3 totals 17 residues. Germline CDR1 is KGHDR and CDR2 is SFDVKD. Here the CDR3 reads CATGHSRDRGLTDTQYF. CDR3 nucleotide sequence: TGTGCGACCGGGCATTCTCGGGACAGGGGCCTCACAGATACGCAGTATTTT.

The gene calls are TRBV9 and TRBJ2-3; the D gene is possibly TRBD2 (6 bases). V lost 4 bases to trimming and J lost 4 bases, with 13 bases between them. The CDR3 extends over 14 amino acids. The germline V gene has CDR1 SGDLS and CDR2 YYNGEE. The CDR3 sequence: CASSLSGTPDTQYF. The CDR3 nucleotides are TGTGCCAGCAGCCTTAGCGGCACCCCAGATACGCAGTATTTT.

This sequence joins TRBV24-1 and TRBJ1-4; the match to TRBD1 covers 7 bases. The CDR3 has 15 amino acids. Trimming took 6 bases from V and 7 from J; bases not matched to a gene: 10. Germline V gene lookup returns CDR1 KGHDR and CDR2 SFDVKD. The CDR3 DNA reads TGTGCCACCAGTTCGTCGAGGGGGCCCGGTGAAAAACTGTTTTTT. It specifies CATSSSRGPGEKLFF.

The chain carries TRBV14 and TRBJ1-6, with D maybe TRBD1 (6 bases). Per the germline V gene, CDR1 is SGHDN and CDR2 is FVKESK. The germline V and J ends were trimmed by 1 base and 4 bases, with 14 bases remaining between them. The CDR3 consists of 17 residues. For the CDR3, the DNA is TGTGCCAGCAGCCAAGTCGCAGGAGGGGGATATAATTCACCCCTCCACTTT. It specifies CASSQVAGGGYNSPLHF. The variable domain in full, with the rest retrieved from reference TRBV14 and TRBJ1-6, is EAGVTQFPSHSVIEKGQTVTLRCDPISGHDNLYWYRRVMGKEIKFLLHFVKESKQDESGMPNNRFLAERTGGTYSTLKVQPAELEDSGVYFCASSQVAGGGYNSPLHFGNGTRLTVT.

The chain employs TRBV12-3 or TRBV12-4 and TRBJ2-7, with D unclear. The CDR3 is made up of 11 amino acids. The V gene lost 5 bases and the J gene lost 4 bases, with 6 bases spanning the gap. DNA of the CDR3: TGTGCCAGCAGTCGAAATTACGAGCAGTACTTC. Its translation is CASSRNYEQYF.

The table lists this clonotype with many counts. V usage is TRBV11-2 and J usage is TRBJ2-7, with D maybe TRBD2 (5 bases). The CDR3 loop spans 13 amino acids. The ends were cut back, 5 bases at V and 6 bases at J, with 14 bases in the middle. Germline V gene lookup returns CDR1 SGHAT and CDR2 FQNNGV. The CDR3 DNA reads as TGTGCCAGCAGCCCGGTTAGCGTGACCGAGCAGTACTTC. As protein: CASSPVSVTEQYF.

The chain combines TRBV5-4 with TRBJ1-4, with TRBD1 matching 9 bases. The CDR3 runs to 15 residues. Per the germline V gene, CDR1 is SGHNT and CDR2 is YYREEE (reference sequence). V shed 2 bases and J 7 bases; nucleotides not matched to a gene: 6. The chain's CDR3 is CASSFRDRASEKLFF. CDR3 bases: TGTGCCAGCAGCTTCCGGGACAGGGCGAGTGAAAAACTGTTTTTT.

This clonotype turned up a few times. It may be a read error: a sequence one base away is much more abundant. CDR3 residues: CASSLTGVSNTEAFF. The DNA for the CDR3 is TGCGCCAGCAGCTTGACAGGGGTATCGAACACTGAAGCTTTCTTT. The V gene is TRBV5-1, the J gene TRBJ1-1; TRBD1 aligns across 7 bases. V shed 1 base and J 1 base; nucleotides not matched to a gene: 4. Germline-derived CDR1 and CDR2 are SGHRS and YFSETQ. CDR3 length equals 15 residues.

The gene calls are TRBV24-1 and TRBJ2-7, with D tentatively TRBD2 (6 bases). This CDR3 has 11 residues. The ends were cut back, 11 bases at V and 3 bases at J, with 10 bases in the middle. Germline-derived CDR1 and CDR2 are KGHDR and SFDVKD. The CDR3 DNA is TGTGCCATCGGGACTCACTACGAGCAGTACTTC. Protein: CAIGTHYEQYF.

The V gene is TRBV5-8, the J gene TRBJ2-5; TRBD1 might be the D (6 bases). This CDR3 comprises 13 residues. Germline V gives CDR1 SGHTS, CDR2 YDEGEE. The ends were cut back, 4 bases at V and 4 bases at J, with 11 bases in the middle. The CDR3 reads CASSPNRVETQYF. CDR3 DNA sequence: TGTGCCAGCAGCCCAAACAGGGTAGAGACCCAGTACTTC.

This clonotype appeared many times. This rearrangement joins TRBV12-3 or TRBV12-4 to TRBJ1-1; D not resolved. Trimming removed 10 bases at V and 1 base at J, with 13 bases between. The CDR3 is 13 residues long. The chain's CDR3 is CATSTDRNTEAFF. The CDR3, as DNA: TGTGCCACGTCAACTGATCGGAACACTGAAGCTTTCTTT.

The CDR3 DNA reads as TGTGCCAGCAGCCCCTTATCAGCGGGAGACTGCAATGAGCAGTTCTTC. Its protein is CASSPLSAGDCNEQFF. This chain links TRBV9 with TRBJ2-1; 8 bases fit TRBD2. This CDR3 spans 16 amino acids. Germline trimming cut 4 bases from V and 6 bases from J; bases unmatched to any gene: 12. The V gene's germline CDR1 is SGDLS and CDR2 YYNGEE. The full variable domain, rest sourced from reference TRBV9 and TRBJ2-1, is DSGVTQTPKHLITATGQRVTLRCSPRSGDLSVYWYQQSLDQGLQFLIQYYNGEERAKGNILERFSAQQFPDLHSELNLSSLELGDSALYFCASSPLSAGDCNEQFFGPGTRLTVL.

This clonotype appeared a few times. The genes are TRBV28 and TRBJ1-1; a weak D match, TRBD1 (5 bases). Deletions cut 5 bases from V and 10 bases from J, with 20 bases between. In germline, CDR1 is MDHEN, CDR2 SYDVKM. CDR3 size: 14 residues. CDR3 residues: CASSPSYGAGAAFF. CDR3 sequence (DNA): TGTGCCAGCAGTCCGTCCTATGGGGCAGGTGCAGCTTTCTTT.

J is TRBJ1-4 and V is TRBV2, with D maybe TRBD1 (5 bases). Germline V gives CDR1 SNHLY, CDR2 FYNNEI. With 6 bases removed from V and 0 bases from J, the gap between germline ends came to 11 bases. The CDR3 consists of 15 residues. This CDR3 reads CASRLAGTTNEKLFF. CDR3 nucleotides: TGTGCCAGCAGACTAGCAGGGACAACTAATGAAAAACTGTTTTTT.

CDR3 protein: CASGTGGNTIYF. The CDR3 DNA sequence: TGTGCCAGCGGGACAGGGGGAAACACCATATATTTT. V is TRBV2 and J is TRBJ1-3, with 9 bases aligning to TRBD1. CDR3 length equals 12 residues. V shed 8 bases, J shed 4 bases, and the junction held 0 bases outside the gene matches. CDR1 and CDR2 from the germline V gene are SNHLY and FYNNEI.

This clonotype was counted many times. The V call is TRBV6-6, the J call TRBJ2-7; 9 positions match TRBD1. The junction had 3 bases not matched to a gene; V was cut back by 2 bases and J by 1 base. Germline assignment: CDR1 MNHNY and CDR2 SVGAGI (reference sequence). The CDR3 is made up of 15 amino acids. The CDR3 protein is CASSYLGTGSYEQYF. The CDR3 nucleotides read TGTGCCAGCAGTTACCTGGGGACAGGGTCCTACGAGCAGTACTTC.

CDR3: CASSQRDSWTGELFF. DNA of the CDR3: TGTGCCAGCAGCCAAAGGGACAGCTGGACCGGGGAGCTGTTTTTT. V usage is TRBV7-9 and J usage is TRBJ2-2; 7 positions match TRBD1. V lost 5 bases to trimming and J lost 5 bases; unmatched junction nucleotides: 8. The CDR3 is 15 residues long. Germline CDR1 SEHNR, CDR2 FQNEAQ (reference sequence).

The chain uses TRBV20-1 and TRBJ1-3; 8 bases agree with TRBD1. CDR3 length: 14 residues. Germline V gives CDR1 DFQATT, CDR2 SNEGSKA (reference sequence). V gave up 6 bases and J gave up 4 bases; unmatched junction bases: 8. The CDR3 sequence: CSARTTGVGNTIYF. The CDR3, as DNA: TGCAGTGCCAGAACGACAGGGGTAGGAAACACCATATATTTT.

Ten or more counts support this clonotype. This chain connects TRBV12-3 or TRBV12-4 to TRBJ1-1; the match to TRBD1 covers 8 bases. Trimming took 5 bases from V and 6 from J; bases not matched to a gene: 8. The CDR3 is made up of 14 amino acids. CDR3 amino acids: CASSLSSGGPEAFF. The CDR3 region has the DNA TGTGCCAGCAGTCTCTCGTCAGGGGGCCCTGAAGCTTTCTTT.

V and J are TRBV11-1 and TRBJ2-5, with TRBD2 matching 13 bases. Germline V lookup: CDR1 SGHAT, CDR2 FQDESV (reference sequence). V shed 5 bases, J shed 5 bases, and the junction held 11 bases outside the gene matches. The CDR3 loop spans 17 amino acids. The CDR3 here is CASSTGLAGELRETQYF. DNA for the CDR3: TGTGCCAGCAGCACCGGACTAGCGGGGGAGCTTAGGGAGACCCAGTACTTC.

Turning to this clonotype: This may be a read error, as it is one base from a much larger clone. The rearrangement joins TRBV7-7 to TRBJ2-1; D gene unclear. The CDR3 consists of 15 residues. The germline V gene has CDR1 SSHAT and CDR2 FNYEAQ (reference sequence). The CDR3 sequence is CASSPRPGPYNEQLF. The CDR3 DNA follows: TGTGCCAGCAGCCCGAGGCCCGGCCCCTACAATGAGCAGCTCTTC.

This clonotype was seen a few times. The V and J genes are TRBV11-2 and TRBJ2-3; D is perhaps TRBD1 or TRBD2 (7 bases each). Trimming removed 3 bases at V and 6 bases at J, with 16 bases between. From germline, CDR1 is SGHAT and CDR2 FQNNGV. The CDR3 extends over 15 amino acids. The CDR3, as DNA: TGTGCCAGCAGCTTCAGACTTCAGGGGGGGGATACGCAGTATTTT. This sequence encodes CASSFRLQGGDTQYF.